These T cell receptor beta chains were read from a single sample in a study of blood T cell repertoires in COVID-19. Profiled with immunoSEQ multiplex PCR; TCRdb holds only in-frame clones, not every one. The sample has roughly 14,000 clones, around 88% seen once. What was sequenced was peripheral blood. The source of these receptors is a human donor with active COVID-19. The donor label of this sample is uncertain. CDR3s include the opening cysteine and the closing phenylalanine or tryptophan. A D gene is named only where the DNA matches it firmly. Clone size is stated in some rows and not others, as once, few, many or a class when expanded.

CDR3aa: CATSEASGLSYNEQFF; CDR3nt: TGTGCCACCAGTGAGGCTAGCGGGCTCTCCTACAATGAGCAGTTCTTC; len: 16; v_gene: TRBV24-1; d_gene: TRBD2; j_gene: TRBJ2-1; abundance: -
CDR3aa: CASSLGGSLYEQYF; CDR3nt: TGCGCCAGCAGCCTTGGGGGCAGCTTGTACGAGCAGTACTTC; len: 14; v_gene: TRBV5-1; d_gene: -; j_gene: TRBJ2-7; abundance: -
CDR3aa: CATRTGGNQPQHF; CDR3nt: TGTGCCACCCGGACAGGCGGCAATCAGCCCCAGCATTTT; len: 13; v_gene: TRBV10-3; d_gene: TRBD1; j_gene: TRBJ1-5; abundance: -
CDR3aa: CASSSPPRALNEQFF; CDR3nt: TGTGCCAGCAGCTCCCCCCCCAGGGCTCTCAATGAGCAGTTCTTC; len: 15; v_gene: TRBV11-3; d_gene: -; j_gene: TRBJ2-1; abundance: -
CDR3aa: CSATDTNTQYF; CDR3nt: TGCAGTGCCACGGACACAAATACGCAGTATTTT; len: 11; v_gene: TRBV20-1; d_gene: -; j_gene: TRBJ2-3; abundance: -
CDR3aa: CASSQATGTALETQYF; CDR3nt: TGTGCCAGCAGCCAAGCTACCGGGACAGCTTTAGAGACCCAGTACTTC; len: 16; v_gene: TRBV4-2; d_gene: TRBD1; j_gene: TRBJ2-5; abundance: -
CDR3aa: CASSPPGTRNTGELFF; CDR3nt: TGTGCCAGCTCACCGCCAGGAACCAGGAACACCGGGGAGCTGTTTTTT; len: 16; v_gene: TRBV18; d_gene: -; j_gene: TRBJ2-2; abundance: -
CDR3aa: CASSIGGGQATYEQYF; CDR3nt: TGTGCCAGTAGTATAGGGGGGGGTCAGGCAACTTACGAGCAGTACTTC; len: 16; v_gene: TRBV19; d_gene: TRBD2; j_gene: TRBJ2-7; abundance: -
CDR3aa: CASSESPLAGGTDIQYF; CDR3nt: TGTGCCAGCAGTGAATCCCCACTAGCGGGAGGGACGGACATTCAGTACTTC; len: 17; v_gene: TRBV6-1; d_gene: TRBD2; j_gene: TRBJ2-4; abundance: -
CDR3aa: CASSTSDRDSYNSPLHF; CDR3nt: TGTGCCAGCAGCACCTCCGATCGGGACAGCTATAATTCACCCCTCCACTTT; len: 17; v_gene: TRBV9; d_gene: TRBD1; j_gene: TRBJ1-6; abundance: -
CDR3aa: CASSPRDYEQYF; CDR3nt: TGCGCCAGCAGCCCCCGGGACTACGAGCAGTACTTC; len: 12; v_gene: TRBV4-1; d_gene: -; j_gene: TRBJ2-7; abundance: -
CDR3aa: CASSYPPGTSTDTQYF; CDR3nt: TGTGCCAGCAGTTACCCGCCTGGGACTAGCACAGATACGCAGTATTTT; len: 16; v_gene: TRBV6-2/TRBV6-3; d_gene: -; j_gene: TRBJ2-3; abundance: -
CDR3aa: CASSSRDPTYEQYF; CDR3nt: TGTGCCAGCAGTTCCCGGGATCCTACCTACGAGCAGTACTTC; len: 14; v_gene: TRBV6-6; d_gene: -; j_gene: TRBJ2-7; abundance: -
CDR3aa: CASSSPSGRIYNEQFF; CDR3nt: TGTGCCAGCAGTTCTCCTAGCGGGAGGATCTACAATGAGCAGTTCTTC; len: 16; v_gene: TRBV28; d_gene: TRBD2; j_gene: TRBJ2-1; abundance: -
CDR3aa: CASSFSGTNTGELFF; CDR3nt: TGTGCCAGCAGCTTTAGCGGGACGAACACCGGGGAGCTGTTTTTT; len: 15; v_gene: TRBV11-3; d_gene: TRBD2; j_gene: TRBJ2-2; abundance: -
CDR3aa: CASRLNTGELFF; CDR3nt: TGTGCCAGCAGACTTAACACCGGGGAGCTGTTTTTT; len: 12; v_gene: TRBV4-2; d_gene: -; j_gene: TRBJ2-2; abundance: -
CDR3aa: CASSGGTGARETQYF; CDR3nt: TGTGCCAGCAGCGGGGGGACAGGGGCGAGGGAGACCCAGTACTTC; len: 15; v_gene: TRBV9; d_gene: TRBD1; j_gene: TRBJ2-5; abundance: -
CDR3aa: CASSEDRGSRAFF; CDR3nt: TGTGCCAGCAGCGAGGACAGGGGGAGTCGGGCTTTCTTT; len: 13; v_gene: TRBV9; d_gene: TRBD1; j_gene: TRBJ1-1; abundance: once
CDR3aa: CASSSDTGELFF; CDR3nt: TGTGCCAGCAGCTCTGACACCGGGGAGCTGTTTTTT; len: 12; v_gene: TRBV7-3; d_gene: -; j_gene: TRBJ2-2; abundance: few
CDR3aa: CASSRRSGVDTGELFF; CDR3nt: TGCGCCAGCAGCCGAAGGAGCGGGGTAGACACCGGGGAGCTGTTTTTT; len: 16; v_gene: TRBV4-1; d_gene: TRBD2; j_gene: TRBJ2-2; abundance: -
CDR3aa: CAWSRGGGSTGELFF; CDR3nt: TGTGCCTGGAGTCGTGGGGGGGGCAGCACCGGGGAGCTGTTTTTT; len: 15; v_gene: TRBV30; d_gene: -; j_gene: TRBJ2-2; abundance: -
CDR3aa: CASSLDRGQNGYTF; CDR3nt: TGTGCCAGCAGCTTAGACAGGGGGCAAAATGGCTACACCTTC; len: 14; v_gene: TRBV7-8; d_gene: TRBD1; j_gene: TRBJ1-2; abundance: once
CDR3aa: CASSPYYEQYF; CDR3nt: TGTGCCAGCAGCCCCTACTACGAGCAGTACTTC; len: 11; v_gene: TRBV6-5; d_gene: -; j_gene: TRBJ2-7; abundance: -
CDR3aa: CASSIGTEARGSNQPQHF; CDR3nt: TGTGCCAGTAGTATAGGGACGGAGGCTCGGGGGAGCAATCAGCCCCAGCATTTT; len: 18; v_gene: TRBV19; d_gene: -; j_gene: TRBJ1-5; abundance: -
CDR3aa: CASSQDLGQGYREQYF; CDR3nt: TGCGCCAGCAGCCAAGACCTCGGACAGGGTTATCGCGAGCAGTACTTC; len: 16; v_gene: TRBV4-1; d_gene: TRBD1; j_gene: TRBJ2-7; abundance: -
CDR3aa: CASSPSGELAKNIQYF; CDR3nt: TGTGCCAGTAGTCCATCAGGGGAACTAGCCAAAAACATTCAGTACTTC; len: 16; v_gene: TRBV19; d_gene: -; j_gene: TRBJ2-4; abundance: once
CDR3aa: CASSPRQGATEQYF; CDR3nt: TGTGCCAGCTCACCGCGGCAGGGGGCAACCGAGCAGTACTTC; len: 14; v_gene: TRBV18; d_gene: TRBD1; j_gene: TRBJ2-7; abundance: -
CDR3aa: CASSSGGATGELFF; CDR3nt: TGTGCCAGCAGTAGCGGGGGGGCGACCGGGGAGCTGTTTTTT; len: 14; v_gene: TRBV7-9; d_gene: TRBD2; j_gene: TRBJ2-2; abundance: -
CDR3aa: CASSQEGAGVRNEQFF; CDR3nt: TGCGCCAGCAGCCAAGAAGGGGCGGGAGTTAGGAATGAGCAGTTCTTC; len: 16; v_gene: TRBV4-3; d_gene: TRBD2; j_gene: TRBJ2-1; abundance: -
CDR3aa: CASRRRQGGEANYGYTF; CDR3nt: TGTGCCAGTAGGCGCAGACAGGGGGGTGAAGCTAACTATGGCTACACCTTC; len: 17; v_gene: TRBV19; d_gene: TRBD1; j_gene: TRBJ1-2; abundance: -
CDR3aa: CASRQGTINSPLHF; CDR3nt: TGCGCCAGCAGACAGGGAACAATAAATTCACCCCTCCACTTT; len: 14; v_gene: TRBV10-2; d_gene: -; j_gene: TRBJ1-6; abundance: few
CDR3aa: CAWHRDRPYGYTF; CDR3nt: TGTGCCTGGCACCGGGACAGACCCTATGGCTACACCTTC; len: 13; v_gene: TRBV30; d_gene: TRBD1; j_gene: TRBJ1-2; abundance: few
CDR3aa: CATSRIRDYNEQFF; CDR3nt: TGTGCCACCAGCAGAATCCGGGACTACAATGAGCAGTTCTTC; len: 14; v_gene: TRBV15; d_gene: -; j_gene: TRBJ2-1; abundance: -